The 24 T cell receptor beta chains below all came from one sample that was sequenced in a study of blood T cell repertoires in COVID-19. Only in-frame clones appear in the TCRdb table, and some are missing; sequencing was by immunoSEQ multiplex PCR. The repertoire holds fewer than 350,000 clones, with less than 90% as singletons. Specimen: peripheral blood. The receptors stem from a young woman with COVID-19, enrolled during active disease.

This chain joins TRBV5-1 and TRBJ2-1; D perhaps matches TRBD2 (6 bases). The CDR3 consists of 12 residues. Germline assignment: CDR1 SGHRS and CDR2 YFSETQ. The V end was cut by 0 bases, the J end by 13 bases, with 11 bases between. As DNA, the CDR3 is TGCGCCAGCAGCTTGGGGGGGGACCCTCAGTTCTTC. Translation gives CASSLGGDPQFF.

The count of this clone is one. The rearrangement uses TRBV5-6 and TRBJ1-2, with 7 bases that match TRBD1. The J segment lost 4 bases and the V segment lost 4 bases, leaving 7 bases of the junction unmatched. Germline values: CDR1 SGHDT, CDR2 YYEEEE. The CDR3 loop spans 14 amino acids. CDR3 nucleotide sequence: TGTGCCAGCAGCCAAAACAGGGGAGTCTATGGCTACACCTTC. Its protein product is CASSQNRGVYGYTF.

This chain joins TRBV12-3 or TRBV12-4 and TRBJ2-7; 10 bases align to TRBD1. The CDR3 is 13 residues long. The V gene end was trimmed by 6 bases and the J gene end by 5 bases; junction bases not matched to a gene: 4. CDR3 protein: CASSRDRGNEQYF. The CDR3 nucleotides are TGTGCCAGCAGCCGGGACAGGGGTAACGAGCAGTACTTC.

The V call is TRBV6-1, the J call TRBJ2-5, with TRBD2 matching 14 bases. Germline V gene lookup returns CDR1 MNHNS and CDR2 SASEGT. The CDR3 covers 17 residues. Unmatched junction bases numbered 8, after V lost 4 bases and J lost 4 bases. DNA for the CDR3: TGTGCCAGCAGTGGTCGGGGACTAGCGGGGGTGGGAGAGACCCAGTACTTC. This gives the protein CASSGRGLAGVGETQYF.

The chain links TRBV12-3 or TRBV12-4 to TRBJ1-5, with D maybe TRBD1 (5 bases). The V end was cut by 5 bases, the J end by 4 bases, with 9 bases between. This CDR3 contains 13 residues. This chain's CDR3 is CASSDRINQPQHF. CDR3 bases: TGTGCCAGCAGTGACAGAATTAATCAGCCCCAGCATTTT.

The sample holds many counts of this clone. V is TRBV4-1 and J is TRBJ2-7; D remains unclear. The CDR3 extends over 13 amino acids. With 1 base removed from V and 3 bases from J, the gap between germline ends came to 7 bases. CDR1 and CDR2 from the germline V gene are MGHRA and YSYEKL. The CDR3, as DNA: TGCGCCAGCAGCCAAGGAAACAGCTACGAGCAGTACTTC. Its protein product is CASSQGNSYEQYF.

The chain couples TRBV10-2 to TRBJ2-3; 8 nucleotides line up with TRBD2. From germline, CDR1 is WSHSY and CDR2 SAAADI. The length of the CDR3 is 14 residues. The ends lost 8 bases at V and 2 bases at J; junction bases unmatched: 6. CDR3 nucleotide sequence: TGCGCCAGCGAAGCGGGGGTAGACACAGATACGCAGTATTTT. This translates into CASEAGVDTDTQYF.

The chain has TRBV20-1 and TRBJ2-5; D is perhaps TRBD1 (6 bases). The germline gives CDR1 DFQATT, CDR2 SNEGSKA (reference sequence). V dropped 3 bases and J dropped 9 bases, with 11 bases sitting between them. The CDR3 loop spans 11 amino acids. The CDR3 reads CSASWGLAQYF. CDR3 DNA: TGCAGTGCTAGCTGGGGGCTGGCCCAGTACTTC.

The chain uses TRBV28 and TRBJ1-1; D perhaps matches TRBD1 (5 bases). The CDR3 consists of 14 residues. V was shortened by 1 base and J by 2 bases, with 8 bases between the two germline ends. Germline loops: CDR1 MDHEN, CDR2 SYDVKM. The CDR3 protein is CASSLSTVNTEAFF. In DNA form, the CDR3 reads TGTGCCAGCAGTTTATCGACAGTCAACACTGAAGCTTTCTTT.

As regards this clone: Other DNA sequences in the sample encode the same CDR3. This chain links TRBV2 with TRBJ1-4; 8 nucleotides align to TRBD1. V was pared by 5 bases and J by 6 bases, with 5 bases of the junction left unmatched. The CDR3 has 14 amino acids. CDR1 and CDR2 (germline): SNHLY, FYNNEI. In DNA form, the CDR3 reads TGTGCCAGCAGTTCCGGACAGGGTGATGAAAAACTGTTTTTT. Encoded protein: CASSSGQGDEKLFF.

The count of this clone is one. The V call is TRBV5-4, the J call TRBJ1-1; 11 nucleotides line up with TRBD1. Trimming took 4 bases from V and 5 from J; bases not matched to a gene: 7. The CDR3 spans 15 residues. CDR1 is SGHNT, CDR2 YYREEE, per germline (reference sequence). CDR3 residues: CASSPAGTGGTEAFF. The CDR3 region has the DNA TGTGCCAGCAGCCCCGCCGGGACAGGGGGTACTGAAGCTTTCTTT.

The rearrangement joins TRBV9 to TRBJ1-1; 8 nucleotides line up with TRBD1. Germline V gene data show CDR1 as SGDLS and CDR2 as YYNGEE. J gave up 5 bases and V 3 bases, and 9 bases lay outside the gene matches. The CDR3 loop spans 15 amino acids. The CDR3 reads CASSAQTGVGTEAFF. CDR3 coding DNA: TGTGCCAGCAGCGCACAGACAGGGGTTGGGACTGAAGCTTTCTTT.

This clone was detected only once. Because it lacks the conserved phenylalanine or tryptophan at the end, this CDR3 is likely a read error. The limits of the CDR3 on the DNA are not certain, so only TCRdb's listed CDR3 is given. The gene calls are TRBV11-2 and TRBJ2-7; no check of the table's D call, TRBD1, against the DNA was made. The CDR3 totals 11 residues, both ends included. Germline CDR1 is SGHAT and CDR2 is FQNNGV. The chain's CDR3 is CASSLAGRTGS.

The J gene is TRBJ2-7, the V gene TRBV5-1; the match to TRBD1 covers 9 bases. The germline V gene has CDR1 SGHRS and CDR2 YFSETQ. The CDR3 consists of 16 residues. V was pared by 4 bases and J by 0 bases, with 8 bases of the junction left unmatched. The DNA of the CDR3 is TGCGCCAGCAGCGAGGGACCGACAGGGGGCTCCTACGAGCAGTACTTC. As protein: CASSEGPTGGSYEQYF.

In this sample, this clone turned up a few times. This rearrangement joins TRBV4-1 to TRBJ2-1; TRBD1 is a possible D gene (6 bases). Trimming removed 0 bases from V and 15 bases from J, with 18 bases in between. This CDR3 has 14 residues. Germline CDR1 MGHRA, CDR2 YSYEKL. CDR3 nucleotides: TGCGCCAGCAGCCAAGAGTCCTCGAGGGGACAAAGGTTCTTC. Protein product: CASSQESSRGQRFF.

The CDR3 protein is CASSQKGNSLRHGELFF. The CDR3 DNA reads TGTGCCAGCAGCCAGAAGGGGAACTCCTTAAGACACGGGGAGCTGTTTTTT. The genes are TRBV14 and TRBJ2-2, with D perhaps TRBD1 (5 bases). The CDR3 consists of 17 residues. The V gene lost 3 bases and the J gene lost 7 bases, with 21 bases spanning the gap. Per germline, CDR1 SGHDN and CDR2 FVKESK.

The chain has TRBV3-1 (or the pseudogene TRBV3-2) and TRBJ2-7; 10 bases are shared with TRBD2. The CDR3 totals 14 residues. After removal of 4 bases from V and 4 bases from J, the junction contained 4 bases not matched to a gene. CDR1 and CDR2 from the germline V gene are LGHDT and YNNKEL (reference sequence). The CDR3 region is CASSPPSGGYEQYF. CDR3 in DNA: TGTGCCAGCAGCCCTCCTAGCGGGGGATACGAGCAGTACTTC.

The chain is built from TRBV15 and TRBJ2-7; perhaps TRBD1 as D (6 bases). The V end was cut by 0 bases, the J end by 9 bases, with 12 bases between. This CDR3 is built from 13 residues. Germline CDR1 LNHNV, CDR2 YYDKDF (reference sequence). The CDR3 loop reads CATSRDWGHGQYF. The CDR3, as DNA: TGTGCCACCAGCAGAGATTGGGGGCACGGGCAGTACTTC.

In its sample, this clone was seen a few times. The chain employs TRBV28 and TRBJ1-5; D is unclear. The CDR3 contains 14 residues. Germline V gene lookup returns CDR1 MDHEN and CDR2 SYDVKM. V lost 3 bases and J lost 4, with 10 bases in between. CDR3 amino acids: CASSFGTVNQPQHF. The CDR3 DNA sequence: TGTGCCAGCAGTTTTGGCACAGTAAATCAGCCCCAGCATTTT.

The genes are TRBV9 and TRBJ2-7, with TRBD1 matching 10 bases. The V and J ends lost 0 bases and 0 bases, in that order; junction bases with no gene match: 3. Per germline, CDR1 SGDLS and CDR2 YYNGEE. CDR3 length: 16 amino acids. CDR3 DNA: TGTGCCAGCAGCGTAGTGGGACAGGGGTCCTCCTACGAGCAGTACTTC. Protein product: CASSVVGQGSSYEQYF.

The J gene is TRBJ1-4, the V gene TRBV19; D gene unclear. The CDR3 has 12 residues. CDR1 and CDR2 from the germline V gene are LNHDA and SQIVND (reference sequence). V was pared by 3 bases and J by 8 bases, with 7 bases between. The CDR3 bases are TGTGCCAGTAGTATCCTTCCGGAAAAACTGTTTTTT. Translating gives CASSILPEKLFF.

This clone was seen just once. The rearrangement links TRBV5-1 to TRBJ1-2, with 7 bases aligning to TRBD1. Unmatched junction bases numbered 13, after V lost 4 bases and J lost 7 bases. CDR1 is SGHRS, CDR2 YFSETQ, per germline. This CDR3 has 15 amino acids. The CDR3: CASSPGQFFLSGYTF. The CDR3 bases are TGCGCCAGCAGCCCGGGACAGTTTTTCCTCTCTGGCTACACCTTC.

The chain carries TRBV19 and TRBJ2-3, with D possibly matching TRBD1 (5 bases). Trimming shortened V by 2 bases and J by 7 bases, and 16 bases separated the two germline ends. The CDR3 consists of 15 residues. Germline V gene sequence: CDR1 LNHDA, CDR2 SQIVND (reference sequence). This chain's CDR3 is CASSIPGQALNTQYF. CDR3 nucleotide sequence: TGTGCCAGTAGTATACCCGGACAAGCACTTAATACGCAGTATTTT.

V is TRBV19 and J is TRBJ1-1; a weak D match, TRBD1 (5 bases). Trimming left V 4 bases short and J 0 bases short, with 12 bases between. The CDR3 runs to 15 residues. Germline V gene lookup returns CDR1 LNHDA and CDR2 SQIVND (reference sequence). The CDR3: CASSTTGLMNTEAFF. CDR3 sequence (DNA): TGTGCCAGTAGTACAACGGGACTCATGAACACTGAAGCTTTCTTT.